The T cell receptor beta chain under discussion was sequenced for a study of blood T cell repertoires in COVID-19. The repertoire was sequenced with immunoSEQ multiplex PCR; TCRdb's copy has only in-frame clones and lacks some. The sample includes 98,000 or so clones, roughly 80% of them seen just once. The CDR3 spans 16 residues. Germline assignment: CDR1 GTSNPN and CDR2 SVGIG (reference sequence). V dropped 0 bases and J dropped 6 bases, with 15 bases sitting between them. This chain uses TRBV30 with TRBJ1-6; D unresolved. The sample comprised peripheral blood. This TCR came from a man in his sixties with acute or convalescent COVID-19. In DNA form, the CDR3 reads TGTGCCTGGAGTGTCGGGAGGGTACCCTTTAATTCACCCCTCCACTTT. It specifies CAWSVGRVPFNSPLHF.